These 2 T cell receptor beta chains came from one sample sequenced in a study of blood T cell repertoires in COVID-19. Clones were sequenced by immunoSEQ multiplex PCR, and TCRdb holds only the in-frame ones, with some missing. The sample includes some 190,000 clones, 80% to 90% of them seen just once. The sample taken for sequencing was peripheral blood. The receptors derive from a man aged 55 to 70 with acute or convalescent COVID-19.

The DNA of the CDR3 is TGTGCCAGCAGCGTGGGCGGACTAGCCACAGATACGCAGTATTTT. Its protein product is CASSVGGLATDTQYF. The chain has TRBV9 and TRBJ2-3; 8 bases agree with TRBD2. Germline V gene data show CDR1 as SGDLS and CDR2 as YYNGEE. With 2 bases clipped from V and 2 bases from J, the junction kept 4 bases outside the gene matches. This CDR3 is 15 amino acids long.

The CDR3: CASSTGLAGGWRSYEQYF. CDR3 nucleotide sequence: TGTGCCAGCAGCACTGGACTAGCGGGAGGGTGGAGGTCCTACGAGCAGTACTTC. The chain has TRBV6-2 or TRBV6-3 and TRBJ2-7, with TRBD2 matching 15 bases. The J segment lost 1 base and the V segment lost 6 bases, leaving 10 bases of the junction unmatched. Germline V lookup: CDR1 MNHEY, CDR2 SVGEGT. The CDR3 runs to 18 residues.